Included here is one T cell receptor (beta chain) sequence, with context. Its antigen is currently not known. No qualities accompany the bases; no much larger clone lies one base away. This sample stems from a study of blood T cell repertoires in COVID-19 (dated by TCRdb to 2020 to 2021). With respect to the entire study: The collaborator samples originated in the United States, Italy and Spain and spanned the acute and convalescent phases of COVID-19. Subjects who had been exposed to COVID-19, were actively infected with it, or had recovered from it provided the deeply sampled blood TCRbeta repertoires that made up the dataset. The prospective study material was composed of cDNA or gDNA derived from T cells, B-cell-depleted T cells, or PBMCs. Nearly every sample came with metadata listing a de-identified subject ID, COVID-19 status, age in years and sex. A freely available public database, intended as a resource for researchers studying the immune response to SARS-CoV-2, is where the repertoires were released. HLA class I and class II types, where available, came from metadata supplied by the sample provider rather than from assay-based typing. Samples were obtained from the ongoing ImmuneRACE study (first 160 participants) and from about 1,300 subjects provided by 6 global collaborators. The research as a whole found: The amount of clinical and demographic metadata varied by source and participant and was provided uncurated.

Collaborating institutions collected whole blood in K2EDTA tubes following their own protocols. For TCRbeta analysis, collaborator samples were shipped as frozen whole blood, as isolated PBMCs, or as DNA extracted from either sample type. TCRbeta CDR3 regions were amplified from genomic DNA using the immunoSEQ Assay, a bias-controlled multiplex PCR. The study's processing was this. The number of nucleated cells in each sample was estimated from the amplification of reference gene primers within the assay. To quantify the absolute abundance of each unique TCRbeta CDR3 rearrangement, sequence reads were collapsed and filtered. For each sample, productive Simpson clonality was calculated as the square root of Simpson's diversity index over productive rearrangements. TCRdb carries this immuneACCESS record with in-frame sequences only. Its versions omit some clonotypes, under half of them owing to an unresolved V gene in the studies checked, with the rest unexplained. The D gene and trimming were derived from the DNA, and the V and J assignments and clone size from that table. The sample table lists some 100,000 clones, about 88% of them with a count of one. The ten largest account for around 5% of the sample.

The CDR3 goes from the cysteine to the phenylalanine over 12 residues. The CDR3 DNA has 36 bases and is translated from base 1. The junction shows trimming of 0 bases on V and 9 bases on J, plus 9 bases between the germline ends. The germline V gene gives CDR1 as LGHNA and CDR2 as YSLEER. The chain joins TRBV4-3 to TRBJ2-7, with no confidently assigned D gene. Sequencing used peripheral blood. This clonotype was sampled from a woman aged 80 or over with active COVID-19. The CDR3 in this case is CASSQDSGRQYF. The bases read TGCGCCAGCAGCCAAGATTCGGGTAGGCAGTACTTC.